The T cell receptor beta chain under discussion was sequenced for a study of long-term antiretroviral therapy in people with HIV. No fewer than two post-ART and no fewer than one pre-ART PBMC samples existed for each donor. Every single participant having HIV got treatment inside the United States. V lost 3 bases and J 4 bases, leaving 20 bases between the germline ends. The germline CDR1 and CDR2 sequences are SGDLS and YYNGEE. The length of the CDR3 is 17 residues. Assay version v3.0 of immunoSEQ was used, and it was run at survey level. Assay used: immunoSEQ multiplex PCR; TCRdb lists only in-frame clones, some missing. The sample has 20,000 to 30,000 clones, about 80% seen once. As regards this clone: Its antigen is still unknown.

Study-level results: Pre-ART expanded TRB clones stayed dominant throughout, though often decreasing after ART. ART preceded a rise in diversity that nonetheless stayed lower than in transplant donor controls.

The sequencing used unsorted PBMCs, collected 0.7 years before starting antiretroviral therapy. This chain connects TRBV9 to TRBJ2-1, with a possible D match to TRBD1 (6 bases). This TCR came from a man aged 30-40 years with HIV. This chain's CDR3 is CASSGTQGEVPYNEQFF. CDR3 DNA: TGTGCCAGCAGCGGCACACAGGGAGAGGTCCCATACAATGAGCAGTTCTTC.